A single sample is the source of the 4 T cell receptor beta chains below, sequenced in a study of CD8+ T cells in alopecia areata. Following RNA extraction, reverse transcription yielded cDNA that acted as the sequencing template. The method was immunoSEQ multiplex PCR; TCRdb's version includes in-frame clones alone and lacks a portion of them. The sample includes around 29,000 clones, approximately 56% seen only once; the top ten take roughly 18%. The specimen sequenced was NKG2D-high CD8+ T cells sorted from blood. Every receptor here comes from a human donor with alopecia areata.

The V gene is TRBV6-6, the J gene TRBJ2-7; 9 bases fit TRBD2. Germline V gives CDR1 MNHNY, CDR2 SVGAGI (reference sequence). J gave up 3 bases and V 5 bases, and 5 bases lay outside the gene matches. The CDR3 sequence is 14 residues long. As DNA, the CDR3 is TGTGCCAGCAGTATAGCGGGAGACGGCTACGAGCAGTACTTC. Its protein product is CASSIAGDGYEQYF.

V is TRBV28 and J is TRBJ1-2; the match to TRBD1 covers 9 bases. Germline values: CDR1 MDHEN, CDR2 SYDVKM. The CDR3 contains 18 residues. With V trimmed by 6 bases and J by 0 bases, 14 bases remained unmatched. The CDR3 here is CASRTIQGARTANYGYTF. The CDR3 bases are TGTGCCAGCAGAACCATACAGGGGGCGCGTACGGCTAACTATGGCTACACCTTC.

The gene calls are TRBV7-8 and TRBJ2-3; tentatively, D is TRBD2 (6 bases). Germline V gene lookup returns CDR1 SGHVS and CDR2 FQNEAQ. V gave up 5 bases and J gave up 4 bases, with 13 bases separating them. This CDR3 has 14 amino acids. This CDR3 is CASSRLAFPDTQYF. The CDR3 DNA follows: TGTGCCAGCAGCCGTCTAGCGTTCCCAGATACGCAGTATTTT.

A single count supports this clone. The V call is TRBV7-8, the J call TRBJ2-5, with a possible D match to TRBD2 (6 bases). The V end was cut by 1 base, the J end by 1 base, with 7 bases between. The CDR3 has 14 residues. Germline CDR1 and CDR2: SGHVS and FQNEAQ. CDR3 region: CASSLVGGQETQYF. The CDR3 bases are TGTGCCAGCAGCTTAGTGGGGGGCCAAGAGACCCAGTACTTC.